Below, 5 T cell receptor beta chains from the same sample are listed, as sequenced in a study of T cell repertoires in ileal Crohn's disease. Libraries were prepared by immunoSEQ multiplex PCR; TCRdb keeps only in-frame clonotypes and omits some of them. The sample includes about 1,000 clones, roughly 88% seen only once; the top ten take roughly 3%. Before sorting, lamina propria lymphocytes were separated from surgical specimens by density gradient. The sequencing sample was made of CD4+ T cells sorted from the ileum. The receptors shown here come from an adult with Crohn's disease.

The gene calls are TRBV6-4 and TRBJ1-2, with D maybe TRBD1 (6 bases). The CDR3 is 13 amino acids. Germline CDR1 reads MRHNA; CDR2 reads SNTAGT. With 8 bases removed from V and 2 bases from J, the gap between germline ends came to 12 bases. CDR3 bases: TGTGCCAGCCGCCGAGGGACAAACTATGGCTACACCTTC. Translating it yields CASRRGTNYGYTF.

This clone was observed once. The genes are TRBV2 and TRBJ1-2; 8 bases are shared with TRBD1. This CDR3 region has 13 residues. With V trimmed by 7 bases and J by 8 bases, 9 bases remained unmatched. CDR1 and CDR2 (germline): SNHLY, FYNNEI. The CDR3 sequence is CASNPDRGSGYTF. CDR3 in DNA: TGTGCCAGCAACCCAGACAGGGGTTCGGGCTACACCTTC.

V is TRBV7-3 and J is TRBJ2-3; TRBD2 matches at 8 bases. The CDR3 is 15 residues long. Germline loops: CDR1 SGHTA, CDR2 FQGTGA. The V gene end was trimmed by 0 bases and the J gene end by 5 bases; junction bases not matched to a gene: 4. The CDR3 coding sequence is TGTGCCAGCAGCTTAACTAGCGGGATTCAAGATACGCAGTATTTT. Amino acids: CASSLTSGIQDTQYF.

CDR3 nucleotides: TGTGCCAGCAGTGAACCGGGGATCTCCTACAATGAGCAGTTCTTC. It translates to CASSEPGISYNEQFF. This chain connects TRBV6-1 to TRBJ2-1; D perhaps matches TRBD2 (5 bases). This CDR3 comprises 15 residues. With 2 bases removed from V and 0 bases from J, the gap between germline ends came to 8 bases. Germline CDR1 and CDR2: MNHNS and SASEGT.

V is TRBV7-2 and J is TRBJ2-7, with D perhaps TRBD1 (5 bases). The ends were cut back, 3 bases at V and 6 bases at J, with 9 bases in the middle. CDR3 length: 12 amino acids. Germline V CDR1 and CDR2: SGHTA, FQGNSA. CDR3 region: CASSFPGSEQYF. CDR3 coding DNA: TGTGCCAGCAGCTTCCCAGGGTCCGAGCAGTACTTC.